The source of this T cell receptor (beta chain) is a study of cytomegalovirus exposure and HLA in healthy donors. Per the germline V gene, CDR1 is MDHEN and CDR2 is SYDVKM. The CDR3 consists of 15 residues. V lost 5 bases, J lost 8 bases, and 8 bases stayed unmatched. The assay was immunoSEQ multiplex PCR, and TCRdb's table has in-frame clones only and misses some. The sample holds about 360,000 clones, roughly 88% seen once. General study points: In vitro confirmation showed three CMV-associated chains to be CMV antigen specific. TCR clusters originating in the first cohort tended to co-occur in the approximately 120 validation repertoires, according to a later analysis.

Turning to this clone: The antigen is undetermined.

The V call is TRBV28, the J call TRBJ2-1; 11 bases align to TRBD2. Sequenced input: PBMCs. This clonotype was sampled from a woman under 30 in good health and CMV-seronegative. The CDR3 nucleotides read TGTGCCAGCAGTCCGTTTAGCGGGAGGGCCGATGAGCAGTTCTTC. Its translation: CASSPFSGRADEQFF.